This T cell receptor (beta chain) was observed in a study of T cell repertoires in cytomegalovirus infection. In TCRdb, the reads were re-called with MiXCR into one record per CDR3 protein. Altogether approximately 180,000 distinct CDR3 sequences are present, roughly a fifth being singletons, with the ten largest covering approximately 2.9%. CDR1 is SGHAT and CDR2 is FQDESV in the germline V gene (reference sequence). This CDR3 is built from 14 residues. Trimming stripped 5 bases from V and 3 bases from J, with 10 bases between. This clonotype appeared many times. The sequenced material came from PBMCs. The chain combines TRBV11-1 with TRBJ2-2; the D gene is possibly TRBD2 (5 bases). This sequence originates from a human donor in good health (CMV status not recorded). Some clones in this sample may be carry-over from other donors' samples. CDR3 residues: CASSLLGDTGELFF. For the CDR3, the DNA is TGTGCCAGCAGCCTCCTGGGAGACACCGGGGAGCTGTTTTTT.